Listed here are 2 T cell receptor beta chains from one sample, sequenced in a study of shared clonotypes between healthy human individuals. As defined, naive CD8 cells were CD45RO-negative and positively selected for CCR7, with terminally differentiated effector memory CD45RA+ cells excluded. The table came from immunoSEQ multiplex PCR; TCRdb's copy has only in-frame clones and leaves some out. Among hundreds of thousands of clones listed, roughly 96% were seen once. Source material: naive CD8+ T cells sorted from blood. All receptors derive from a man aged 25-40 years in good health.

CDR3 protein: CSVAPTGHPDTGELFF. The CDR3 bases are TGCAGCGTTGCGCCTACGGGACATCCGGACACCGGGGAGCTGTTTTTT. The genes are TRBV29-1 and TRBJ2-2; TRBD1 is a possible D gene (6 bases). V lost 4 bases to trimming and J lost 3 bases, with 18 bases between them. The CDR3 is 16 residues long. Germline V gives CDR1 SQVTM, CDR2 ANQGSEA.

The chain uses TRBV30 and TRBJ2-3, with 11 bases that match TRBD2. Germline lookup yields CDR1 GTSNPN and CDR2 SVGIG (reference sequence). The junction had 2 bases not matched to a gene; V was cut back by 0 bases and J by 0 bases. The CDR3 is 16 residues long. The CDR3: CAWSVGLAASTDTQYF. The CDR3 nucleotides are TGTGCCTGGAGTGTGGGACTAGCGGCTAGCACAGATACGCAGTATTTT.